This TCR beta chain was sequenced in a study of cytomegalovirus exposure and HLA in healthy donors. Study results and caveats: Later on, an analysis tied 15,000 to 20,000 TCR beta sequences to HLA alleles at 0.05 false discovery rate. The study recorded 164 TCR beta chains that were cytomegalovirus-associated.

Germline CDR1 reads SEHNR; CDR2 reads FQNEAQ (reference sequence). This CDR3 has 18 residues. The V and J ends lost 3 bases and 4 bases, in that order; junction bases with no gene match: 12. Comment on this clone: Its antigen is as yet unknown.

Primers: 60 Vbeta forward and 13 Jbeta reverse. The assay was immunoSEQ multiplex PCR, and TCRdb's table has in-frame clones only and misses some. The top ten clones hold 1.5% to 2% of a sample with under 150,000 clones, 65% to 80% of them seen once. Sequencing input: PBMCs. This clonotype originated in a woman in her 40s in good health and CMV-seronegative. The chain links TRBV7-9 to TRBJ1-5; TRBD1 aligns across 10 bases. As DNA, the CDR3 is TGTGCCAGCAGCTTGGGGACAGGGGATCGGACGATTAATCAGCCCCAGCATTTT. Its protein is CASSLGTGDRTINQPQHF.